This entry lists 28 T cell receptor beta chains sequenced from one sample in a study of blood T cell repertoires in COVID-19. Measured with immunoSEQ multiplex PCR; TCRdb has only the in-frame clones, and not every one. This sample has about 49,000 clones; 80% to 90% occur once, and the top ten carry roughly 2.7%. Sequenced material: peripheral blood. The receptors here all came from a woman aged 60-70 years with acute or convalescent COVID-19.

A few counts support this clone. This chain connects TRBV19 to TRBJ2-3; the match to TRBD2 covers 7 bases. The V gene end was trimmed by 7 bases and the J gene end by 0 bases; junction bases not matched to a gene: 4. The germline CDR1 and CDR2 sequences are LNHDA and SQIVND (reference sequence). The CDR3 is 14 residues long. Here the CDR3 reads CASKFSGSTDTQYF. CDR3 bases: TGTGCCAGTAAGTTTAGCGGGAGCACAGATACGCAGTATTTT.

The chain employs TRBV18 and TRBJ1-5; TRBD1 matches 11 bases. This CDR3 is 15 amino acids long. Germline V gene data show CDR1 as KGHSH and CDR2 as LQKENI. With V trimmed by 3 bases and J by 6 bases, 4 bases remained unmatched. The CDR3 DNA reads as TGTGCCAGCTCACCCGGGACAGGGGGAAGTCAGCCCCAGCATTTT. This encodes CASSPGTGGSQPQHF.

The rearrangement joins TRBV28 to TRBJ1-1; D not resolved. Deletions cut 3 bases from V and 1 base from J, with 9 bases between. The CDR3 spans 14 residues. CDR1 is MDHEN and CDR2 is SYDVKM in the germline V gene. This chain's CDR3 is CASSLASKNTEAFF. CDR3 DNA: TGTGCCAGCAGTTTGGCCTCCAAGAACACTGAAGCTTTCTTT. Full variable domain (outside the CDR3, taken from reference TRBV28 and TRBJ1-1): DVKVTQSSRYLVKRTGEKVFLECVQDMDHENMFWYRQDPGLGLRLIYFSYDVKMKEKGDIPEGYSVSREKKERFSLILESASTNQTSMYLCASSLASKNTEAFFGQGTRLTVV.

The chain couples TRBV27 to TRBJ1-2; D remains unclear. There are 14 residues in the CDR3. V was clipped by 3 bases and J by 6 bases, with 14 bases between them. Germline V lookup: CDR1 MNHEY, CDR2 SMNVEV (reference sequence). The CDR3 protein is CASSFREAADGYTF. DNA of the CDR3: TGTGCCAGCAGTTTTAGGGAAGCGGCCGATGGCTACACCTTC.

The rearrangement uses TRBV9 and TRBJ1-4; 8 nucleotides align to TRBD1. The V and J ends lost 4 bases and 5 bases, in that order; junction bases with no gene match: 10. The CDR3 is 16 residues long. From germline, CDR1 is SGDLS and CDR2 YYNGEE. The DNA of the CDR3 is TGTGCCAGCAGCCCTGACGCGGGACAGGAGAATGAAAAACTGTTTTTT. Encoded protein: CASSPDAGQENEKLFF.

The chain uses TRBV5-4 and TRBJ1-4; the match to TRBD1 covers 7 bases. The CDR3 is made up of 15 amino acids. Trimming at V came to 1 base and at J to 8 bases, leaving 8 bases not matched to a gene. Germline values: CDR1 SGHNT, CDR2 YYREEE (reference sequence). This chain's CDR3 is CASSLTTGVREKLFF. The CDR3, as DNA: TGTGCCAGCAGCTTGACAACAGGGGTTAGGGAAAAACTGTTTTTT.

The chain recombines TRBV20-1 with TRBJ1-2; D not resolved. There are 13 residues in the CDR3. Germline V gene sequence: CDR1 DFQATT, CDR2 SNEGSKA (reference sequence). V lost 3 bases, J lost 0 bases, and 8 bases lay in between. CDR3 residues: CSASGQSNYGYTF. CDR3 in DNA: TGCAGTGCTAGTGGGCAGTCTAACTATGGCTACACCTTC.

The rearrangement joins TRBV11-2 to TRBJ2-5; D is perhaps TRBD2 (6 bases). Germline V gene lookup returns CDR1 SGHAT and CDR2 FQNNGV. The CDR3 consists of 15 residues. V lost 5 bases and J 0 bases, leaving 13 bases between the germline ends. CDR3 nucleotides: TGTGCCAGCAGCCCAACTCGGGGGTACCAAGAGACCCAGTACTTC. Protein sequence: CASSPTRGYQETQYF.

This clone was recorded a few times. V is TRBV5-4 and J is TRBJ2-7; D is uncertain. Per germline, CDR1 SGHNT and CDR2 YYREEE (reference sequence). V was clipped by 3 bases and J by 3 bases, with 4 bases between them. The CDR3 consists of 11 residues. CDR3 sequence reads: CASSSLYEQYF. CDR3 DNA: TGTGCCAGCAGCTCCCTCTACGAGCAGTACTTC.

This clone has only a few counts. The V and J genes are TRBV30 and TRBJ2-6; no definite D call. Germline assignment: CDR1 GTSNPN and CDR2 SVGIG (reference sequence). The CDR3 runs to 14 residues. This CDR3 reads CASTSWAGANVLTF. CDR3 DNA: TGTGCTAGCACAAGCTGGGCTGGGGCCAACGTCCTGACTTTC.

The chain carries TRBV7-8 and TRBJ2-7, with D unclear. The CDR3 is made up of 13 amino acids. The V and J ends lost 1 base and 4 bases respectively, with 8 bases between them. Germline CDR1 SGHVS, CDR2 FQNEAQ. DNA of the CDR3: TGTGCCAGCAGCTTAGGGGCGACATACGAGCAGTACTTC. Translating it yields CASSLGATYEQYF. Full variable domain (rest looked up from reference TRBV7-8 and TRBJ2-7): GAGVSQSPRYKVAKRGQDVALRCDPISGHVSLFWYQQALGQGPEFLTYFQNEAQLDKSGLPSDRFFAERPEGSVSTLKIQRTQQEDSAVYLCASSLGATYEQYFGPGTRLTVT.

This chain joins TRBV28 and TRBJ1-1; TRBD1 matches 8 bases. Germline values: CDR1 MDHEN, CDR2 SYDVKM. Trimming removed 4 bases from V and 2 bases from J; junction bases left unmatched: 12. The CDR3 has 17 residues. The CDR3 sequence: CASSSTGANTLNTEAFF. In nucleotides, the CDR3 is TGTGCCAGCAGTTCGACAGGGGCCAACACCTTAAACACTGAAGCTTTCTTT.

The chain couples TRBV11-2 to TRBJ2-1; 8 bases align to TRBD2. This CDR3 is built from 17 residues. V was clipped by 5 bases and J by 5 bases; unmatched bases: 14. In germline, CDR1 is SGHAT, CDR2 FQNNGV. CDR3 DNA sequence: TGTGCCAGCAGCCCCTGGGGAGCGGGAGTATCCCACAATGAGCAGTTCTTC. As protein: CASSPWGAGVSHNEQFF.

CDR3 residues: CASSMDRRYGYTF. CDR3 in DNA: TGTGCCAGCAGCATGGACAGAAGATATGGCTACACCTTC. The rearrangement uses TRBV12-3 or TRBV12-4 and TRBJ1-2; D is possibly TRBD1 (6 bases). This CDR3 has 13 residues. V gave up 6 bases and J gave up 5 bases, with 13 bases separating them.

V and J are TRBV4-1 and TRBJ1-1, with D unresolved. V dropped 0 bases and J dropped 0 bases, with 23 bases sitting between them. Germline V gives CDR1 MGHRA, CDR2 YSYEKL. The CDR3 sequence is 20 residues long. The CDR3 nucleotides are TGCGCCAGCAGCCAAGATCAGCTGCTTGGAAGTAGGAGGGTGAACACTGAAGCTTTCTTT. This sequence encodes CASSQDQLLGSRRVNTEAFF.

The chain recombines TRBV12-3 or TRBV12-4 with TRBJ2-7; 8 nucleotides align to TRBD1. V trimming: 8 bases; J trimming: 2 bases; junction bases outside the gene matches: 5. There are 13 residues in the CDR3. DNA for the CDR3: TGTGCCAGCGGACAGGGTTTAGCCTACGAGCAGTACTTC. As protein: CASGQGLAYEQYF.

This clone appeared a few times. This chain links TRBV5-4 with TRBJ2-5; 11 positions match TRBD2. The germline CDR1 and CDR2 sequences are SGHNT and YYREEE (reference sequence). Trimming took 4 bases from V and 1 from J; bases not matched to a gene: 6. This CDR3 contains 16 residues. CDR3 sequence: CASSPGLAATQETQYF. The CDR3 DNA is TGTGCCAGCAGCCCGGGACTAGCGGCAACCCAAGAGACCCAGTACTTC.

The chain recombines TRBV10-1 with TRBJ1-5, with a tentative D call TRBD1 (6 bases). The CDR3 spans 15 residues. The germline V gene encodes CDR1 WNHNN and CDR2 SYGVQD (reference sequence). Trimming left V 0 bases short and J 2 bases short, with 8 bases between. In DNA, the CDR3 is TGCGCCAGCAGTGAGTCCCGACAGGGCAATCAGCCCCAGCATTTT. Its protein is CASSESRQGNQPQHF.

This chain uses TRBV20-1 with TRBJ1-5, with D possibly matching TRBD1 (6 bases). Germline CDR1 DFQATT, CDR2 SNEGSKA (reference sequence). V was trimmed by 3 bases and J by 1 base, leaving 10 bases between them. The CDR3 is 14 residues long. This chain's CDR3 is CSASFGQSNQPQHF. The CDR3 DNA sequence: TGCAGTGCTAGTTTCGGACAGAGCAATCAGCCCCAGCATTTT.

The chain couples TRBV15 to TRBJ1-1; no reliable D call. V gave up 0 bases and J gave up 7 bases, with 9 bases separating them. This CDR3 is 13 amino acids long. Germline V lookup: CDR1 LNHNV, CDR2 YYDKDF (reference sequence). CDR3 amino acids: CATSRDRRDEAFF. CDR3 nucleotides: TGTGCCACCAGCAGAGATCGGAGGGATGAAGCTTTCTTT.

The rearrangement uses TRBV19 and TRBJ2-3; 8 bases line up with TRBD2. With V trimmed by 6 bases and J by 4 bases, 12 bases remained unmatched. CDR1 and CDR2 from the germline V gene are LNHDA and SQIVND (reference sequence). The CDR3 contains 16 residues. The CDR3 reads CASRHRGGGGPDTQYF. CDR3 nucleotides: TGTGCCAGTAGGCACCGGGGTGGCGGGGGGCCAGATACGCAGTATTTT.

Here the CDR3 reads CASSEAGGQETQYF. The CDR3 DNA reads TGTGCCAGCAGTGAAGCGGGGGGGCAAGAGACCCAGTACTTC. V is TRBV6-4 and J is TRBJ2-5, with 10 bases identical to TRBD2. The CDR3 consists of 14 residues. Germline V lookup: CDR1 MRHNA, CDR2 SNTAGT. Unmatched junction bases numbered 0, after V lost 3 bases and J lost 2 bases.

The CDR3 sequence: CASSMWDRWNQPQHF. The CDR3, as DNA: TGTGCCAGTAGTATGTGGGACAGGTGGAATCAGCCCCAGCATTTT. This sequence joins TRBV19 and TRBJ1-5, with 8 nucleotides matching TRBD1. The germline V gene encodes CDR1 LNHDA and CDR2 SQIVND (reference sequence). This CDR3 has 15 residues. V was pared by 3 bases and J by 4 bases, with 5 bases of the junction left unmatched.

In this sample, this clone turned up a few times. V and J are TRBV20-1 and TRBJ1-2; D is uncertain. Trimming took off 8 bases at V and 1 base at J, with 8 bases between the two ends. The CDR3 extends over 11 amino acids. Germline values: CDR1 DFQATT, CDR2 SNEGSKA (reference sequence). In nucleotides, the CDR3 is TGCAGTCCGCAGGATAACTATGGCTACACCTTC. Amino acids: CSPQDNYGYTF.

The rearrangement joins TRBV3-1 (or the pseudogene TRBV3-2) to TRBJ2-7, with 7 bases lining up with TRBD1. Looked up from germline, CDR1 is LGHDT and CDR2 is YNNKEL (reference sequence). Trimming cost V 3 bases and J 1 base; bases outside gene matches: 15. The CDR3 is made up of 18 amino acids. The CDR3 DNA sequence: TGTGCCAGCAGCCACCAAACCAAGACAGGGTCCTATTCCTACGAGCAGTACTTC. This codes for CASSHQTKTGSYSYEQYF.

This clone was seen a handful of times. The genes are TRBV11-1 and TRBJ1-5, with TRBD1 matching 7 bases. The V and J ends lost 5 bases and 6 bases, in that order; junction bases with no gene match: 7. This CDR3 is 14 amino acids long. In germline, CDR1 is SGHAT, CDR2 FQDESV (reference sequence). CDR3 DNA: TGTGCCAGCAGCATCGGGACAGTCCGTCAGCCCCAGCATTTT. Amino acids: CASSIGTVRQPQHF.

The chain uses TRBV18 and TRBJ2-1, with 9 bases aligning to TRBD1. V shed 0 bases and J 4 bases; nucleotides not matched to a gene: 4. The germline CDR1 and CDR2 sequences are KGHSH and LQKENI. This CDR3 is built from 16 residues. The CDR3 spells CASSPPAQGAYNEQFF. Here the CDR3 DNA reads TGTGCCAGCTCACCACCGGCACAGGGGGCTTACAATGAGCAGTTCTTC.

The chain uses TRBV27 and TRBJ1-6; TRBD1 agrees at 7 bases. Germline CDR1 and CDR2: MNHEY and SMNVEV (reference sequence). The CDR3 runs to 16 residues. With 3 bases clipped from V and 7 bases from J, the junction kept 9 bases outside the gene matches. The CDR3 region is CASSFYIRDSNSPLHF. In nucleotides, the CDR3 is TGTGCCAGCAGTTTCTACATTCGGGACAGCAATTCACCCCTCCACTTT.